This T cell receptor beta chain was documented in a study of T cell repertoires in cytomegalovirus infection. For the study at large: CMV infection together with matching HLA type was indicated by public TCR beta signatures. Study observations and caveats: HLA-C-restricted CMV-specific TCR beta clonotypes were dominant in the ex vivo response.

V shed 3 bases, J shed 0 bases, and the junction held 12 bases outside the gene matches. The CDR3 extends over 19 amino acids. Germline V lookup: CDR1 LNHDA, CDR2 SQIVND (reference sequence). One entry per CDR3 protein, called by TCRdb with MiXCR from the reads. Found here are around 530,000 distinct CDR3 sequences, about 25% of them singletons; the top ten hold over 10%. A note on this clonotype: What it binds is unknown.

The sequence was collected from a human donor in good health (CMV status not recorded). Some clones in this sample may be carry-over from other donors' samples. The sample taken for sequencing was PBMCs. The chain joins TRBV19 to TRBJ2-1, with TRBD2 matching 9 bases. CDR3 residues: CASSIALAGFLPSYNEQFF. CDR3 coding DNA: TGTGCCAGTAGTATTGCCCTAGCGGGATTCCTCCCCTCCTACAATGAGCAGTTCTTC.